The clone carrying this T cell receptor beta chain was picked up one time. What it binds is unknown. A second about 6 to 12 cycle PCR used barcoded and J-beta primers. TCRdb re-analysed the 5' RACE reads in MiXCR, keeping a single row per CDR3 protein. The data show 1.5 million to 2 million distinct CDR3 sequences, with approximately 30% seen just once and approximately 7.7% held by the top ten. The data are from a study of blood T cells in healthy people across ages. Whole-study findings and limits: Relative to aged donors, long-lived donors carried more naive CD4+ cells and displayed higher diversity.

The specimen sequenced was blood. The clonotype originates from a woman aged 25 to 39 in good health.

CDR3 amino acids: CASSIIAGGLETQYF. In DNA form, the CDR3 reads TGTGCCAGTAGTATCATTGCGGGAGGACTGGAGACCCAGTACTTC. The chain has TRBV19 and TRBJ2-7; 8 bases agree with TRBD2. Gene TRBJ2-5 matches the end of the DNA better, so the J call may be wrong. The CDR3 loop spans 15 amino acids. Germline-derived CDR1 and CDR2 are LNHDA and SQIVND (reference sequence).